The 11 T cell receptor beta chains below were found in one sample sequenced in a study of identical twins. Each CDR3 protein gets one entry after TCRdb re-called the 5' RACE reads with MiXCR. The table has some 240,000 distinct CDR3 sequences, approximately 8.3% seen once. These data were also filed under a second study, of yellow fever vaccine responses in identical twins.

The sequencing input was CD8+ T cells sorted from blood. Every receptor here comes from a woman between 18 and 29 years old in good health.

The rearrangement uses TRBV7-9 and TRBJ2-1; TRBD2 is a possible D gene (6 bases). This CDR3 spans 12 amino acids. Germline lookup yields CDR1 SEHNR and CDR2 FQNEAQ (reference sequence). Deletions cut 8 bases from V and 7 bases from J, with 12 bases between. CDR3 sequence (DNA): TGTGCCAGCGACGGAGGGAGGAATGAGCAGTTCTTC. This translates into CASDGGRNEQFF.

The DNA for the CDR3 is TGTGCCAGCAGTTACTCGAGGGGGGTAAATGAGCAGTTCTTC. Its translation is CASSYSRGVNEQFF. The chain carries TRBV6-5 and TRBJ2-1; possibly TRBD1 or TRBD2 for D (6 bases each). V dropped 0 bases and J dropped 7 bases, with 10 bases sitting between them. CDR3 size: 14 residues. The germline V gene encodes CDR1 MNHEY and CDR2 SVGAGI.

This clonotype was seen a few times. This chain uses TRBV11-2 with TRBJ2-1; D ambiguous. The CDR3 has 13 amino acids. CDR1 is SGHAT and CDR2 is FQNNGV in the germline V gene. V was cut by 4 bases and J by 5 bases, with 9 bases left in between. This CDR3 reads CASSSELHNEQFF. In nucleotides, the CDR3 is TGTGCCAGCAGCTCCGAGTTGCACAATGAGCAGTTCTTC.

The chain uses TRBV2 and TRBJ2-7; tentative D call: TRBD1 (5 bases). The ends were cut back, 6 bases at V and 2 bases at J, with 14 bases in the middle. Germline V lookup: CDR1 SNHLY, CDR2 FYNNEI. This CDR3 spans 14 amino acids. CDR3 sequence: CASRTPDIPYEQYF. The CDR3 DNA follows: TGTGCCAGCAGGACTCCGGACATCCCCTACGAGCAGTACTTC.

The chain is built from TRBV11-2 and TRBJ2-5; maybe TRBD2 (5 bases). Trimming shortened V by 1 base and J by 6 bases, and 12 bases separated the two germline ends. This CDR3 comprises 14 residues. Looked up from germline, CDR1 is SGHAT and CDR2 is FQNNGV. CDR3 protein: CASSLGWERKTQYF. The CDR3 nucleotides read TGTGCCAGCAGCTTAGGCTGGGAGAGGAAGACCCAGTACTTC.

This chain uses TRBV4-1 with TRBJ1-1, with no clear D. In germline, CDR1 is MGHRA, CDR2 YSYEKL. The V and J ends lost 0 bases and 1 base respectively, with 6 bases between them. CDR3 size: 14 residues. The CDR3 loop reads CASSQDARNTEAFF. CDR3 nucleotide sequence: TGCGCCAGCAGCCAAGATGCTCGGAACACTGAAGCTTTCTTT.

The CDR3 DNA sequence: TGTGCCTGGACCAAAGCGGGGGTCACAGATACGCAGTATTTT. The encoded protein is CAWTKAGVTDTQYF. The J gene is TRBJ2-3, the V gene TRBV30; 8 bases match TRBD2. V trimming: 4 bases; J trimming: 2 bases; junction bases outside the gene matches: 5. In germline, CDR1 is GTSNPN, CDR2 SVGIG (reference sequence). The CDR3 is 14 residues long.

This clonotype was seen at least ten times. The chain joins TRBV12-3 or TRBV12-4 to TRBJ1-2; D perhaps matches TRBD1 (6 bases). With 8 bases removed from V and 4 bases from J, the gap between germline ends came to 8 bases. The CDR3 contains 11 residues. CDR3: CASRGLYGYTF. CDR3 sequence (DNA): TGTGCCAGCCGGGGGCTCTATGGCTACACCTTC.

This clonotype was seen repeatedly, ten times or more. The chain has TRBV29-1 and TRBJ2-2; D not resolved. The germline CDR1 and CDR2 sequences are SQVTM and ANQGSEA. Trimming took 3 bases from V and 5 from J, leaving 4 bases between them. The CDR3 length is 11 residues. CDR3 sequence: CSVEGTGELFF. The CDR3 nucleotides are TGCAGCGTTGAGGGGACCGGGGAGCTGTTTTTT.

This clonotype was seen at least ten times. The chain is built from TRBV5-1 and TRBJ1-2; 7 nucleotides agree with TRBD1. Germline assignment: CDR1 SGHRS and CDR2 YFSETQ. The CDR3 extends over 14 amino acids. V dropped 0 bases and J dropped 4; count of bases not matched to a gene: 3. CDR3: CASSLGGGTYGYTF. CDR3 in DNA: TGCGCCAGCAGCTTGGGAGGGGGCACCTATGGCTACACCTTC.

This clonotype was counted ten times or more. In nucleotides, the CDR3 is TGCAGTGCTAGAGAACAGGGTTACGAGCAGTACTTC. It specifies CSAREQGYEQYF. The chain combines TRBV20-1 with TRBJ2-7, with a possible D match to TRBD1 (6 bases). The CDR3 extends over 12 amino acids. CDR1 is DFQATT and CDR2 is SNEGSKA in the germline V gene (reference sequence). With 0 bases removed from V and 4 bases from J, the gap between germline ends came to 7 bases.